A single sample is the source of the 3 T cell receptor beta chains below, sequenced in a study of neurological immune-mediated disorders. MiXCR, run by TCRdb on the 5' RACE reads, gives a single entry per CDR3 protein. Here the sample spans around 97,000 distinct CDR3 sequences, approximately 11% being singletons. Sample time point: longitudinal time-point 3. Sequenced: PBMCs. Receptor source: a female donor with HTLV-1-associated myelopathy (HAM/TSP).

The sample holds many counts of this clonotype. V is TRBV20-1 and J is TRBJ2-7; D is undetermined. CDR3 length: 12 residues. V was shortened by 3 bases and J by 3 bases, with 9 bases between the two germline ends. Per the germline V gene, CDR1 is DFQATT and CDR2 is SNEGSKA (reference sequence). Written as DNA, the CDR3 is TGCAGTGCTAGTGACAACAACTACGAGCAGTACTTC. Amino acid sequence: CSASDNNYEQYF.

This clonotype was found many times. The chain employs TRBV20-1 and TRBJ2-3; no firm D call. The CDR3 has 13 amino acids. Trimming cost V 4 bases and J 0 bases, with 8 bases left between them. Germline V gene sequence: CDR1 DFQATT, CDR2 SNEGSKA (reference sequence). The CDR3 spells CSAKKPSTDTQYF. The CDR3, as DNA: TGCAGTGCTAAGAAACCTAGCACAGATACGCAGTATTTT.

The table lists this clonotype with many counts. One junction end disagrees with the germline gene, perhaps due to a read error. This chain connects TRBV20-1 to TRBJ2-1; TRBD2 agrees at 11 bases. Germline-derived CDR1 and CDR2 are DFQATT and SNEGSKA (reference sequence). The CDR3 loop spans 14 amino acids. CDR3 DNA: TGCAGTGCAGCCCTAGCGGGGGGCTACACTGAGCAGTTCTTC. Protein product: CSAALAGGYTEQFF.